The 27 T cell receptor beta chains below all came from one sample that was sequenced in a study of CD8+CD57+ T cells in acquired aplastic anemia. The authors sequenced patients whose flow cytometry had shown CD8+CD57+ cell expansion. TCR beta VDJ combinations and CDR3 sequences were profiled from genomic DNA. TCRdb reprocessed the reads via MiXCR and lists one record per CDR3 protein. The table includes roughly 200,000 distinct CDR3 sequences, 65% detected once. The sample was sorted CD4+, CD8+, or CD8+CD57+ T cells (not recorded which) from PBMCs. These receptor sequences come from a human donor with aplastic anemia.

The DNA for the CDR3 is TGTGCCACTCGAGGCACAGGGGTGAACACTGAAGCTTTCTTT. Translating gives CATRGTGVNTEAFF. V usage is TRBV24-1 and J usage is TRBJ1-1; 7 bases align to TRBD1. Germline lookup yields CDR1 KGHDR and CDR2 SFDVKD. The junction had 7 bases not matched to a gene; V was cut back by 10 bases and J by 0 bases. CDR3 size: 14 residues.

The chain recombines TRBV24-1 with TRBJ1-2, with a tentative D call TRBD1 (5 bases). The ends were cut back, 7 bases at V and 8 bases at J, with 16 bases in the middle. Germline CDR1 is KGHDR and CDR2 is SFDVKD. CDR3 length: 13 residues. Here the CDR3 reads CATSTRDGGGYTF. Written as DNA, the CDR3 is TGTGCCACCAGCACGCGAGATGGGGGAGGCTACACCTTC.

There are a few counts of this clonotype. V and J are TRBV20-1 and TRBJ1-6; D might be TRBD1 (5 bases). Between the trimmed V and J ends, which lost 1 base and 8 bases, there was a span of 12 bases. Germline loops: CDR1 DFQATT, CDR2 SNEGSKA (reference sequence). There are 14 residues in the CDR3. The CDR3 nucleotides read TGCAGTGCTAGAGGGGCAGGGATGGATTCACCCCTCCACTTT. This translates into CSARGAGMDSPLHF.

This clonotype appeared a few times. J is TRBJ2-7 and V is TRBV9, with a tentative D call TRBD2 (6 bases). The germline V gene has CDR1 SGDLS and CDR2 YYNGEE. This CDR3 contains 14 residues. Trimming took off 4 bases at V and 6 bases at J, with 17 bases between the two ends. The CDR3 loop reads CASSTQSAGGEQYF. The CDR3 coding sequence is TGTGCCAGCAGCACCCAATCCGCCGGGGGCGAGCAGTACTTC.

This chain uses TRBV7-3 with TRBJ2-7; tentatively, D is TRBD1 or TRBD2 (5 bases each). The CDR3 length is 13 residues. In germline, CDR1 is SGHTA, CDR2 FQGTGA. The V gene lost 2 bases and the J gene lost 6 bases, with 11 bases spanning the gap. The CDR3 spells CASSLVVGREQYF. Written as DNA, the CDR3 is TGTGCCAGCAGCTTAGTCGTGGGACGCGAGCAGTACTTC.

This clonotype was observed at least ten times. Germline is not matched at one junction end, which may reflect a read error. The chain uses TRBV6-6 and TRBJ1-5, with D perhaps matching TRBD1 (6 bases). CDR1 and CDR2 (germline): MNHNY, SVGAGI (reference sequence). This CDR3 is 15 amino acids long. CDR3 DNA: TGTGTCAGCAGTTACTATCGGCCAGGGGATCAGCCCCAGCATTTT. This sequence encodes CVSSYYRPGDQPQHF.

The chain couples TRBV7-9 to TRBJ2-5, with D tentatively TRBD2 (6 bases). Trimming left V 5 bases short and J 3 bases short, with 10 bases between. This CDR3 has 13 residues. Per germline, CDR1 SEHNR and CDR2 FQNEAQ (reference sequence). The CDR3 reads CASSTSGEETQYF. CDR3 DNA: TGTGCCAGCAGCACATCGGGAGAAGAGACCCAGTACTTC.

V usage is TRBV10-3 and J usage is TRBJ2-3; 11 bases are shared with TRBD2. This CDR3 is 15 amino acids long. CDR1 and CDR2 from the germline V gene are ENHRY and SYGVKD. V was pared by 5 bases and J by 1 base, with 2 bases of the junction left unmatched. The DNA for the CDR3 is TGTGCCATCAGTAAACTAGCGGGGGGCACAGATACGCAGTATTTT. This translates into CAISKLAGGTDTQYF.

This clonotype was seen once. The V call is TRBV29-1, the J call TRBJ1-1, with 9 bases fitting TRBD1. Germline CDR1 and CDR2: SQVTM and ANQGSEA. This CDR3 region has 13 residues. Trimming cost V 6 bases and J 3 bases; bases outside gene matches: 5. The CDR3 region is CSVDRGGDTEAFF. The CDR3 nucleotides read TGCAGCGTGGACAGGGGAGGGGACACTGAAGCTTTCTTT.

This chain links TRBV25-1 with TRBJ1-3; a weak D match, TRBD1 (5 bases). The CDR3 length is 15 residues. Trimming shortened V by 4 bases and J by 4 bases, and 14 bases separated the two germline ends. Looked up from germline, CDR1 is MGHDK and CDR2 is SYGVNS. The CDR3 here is CASSGFRGSGNTIYF. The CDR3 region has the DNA TGTGCCAGCAGTGGGTTCCGGGGGTCCGGAAACACCATATATTTT.

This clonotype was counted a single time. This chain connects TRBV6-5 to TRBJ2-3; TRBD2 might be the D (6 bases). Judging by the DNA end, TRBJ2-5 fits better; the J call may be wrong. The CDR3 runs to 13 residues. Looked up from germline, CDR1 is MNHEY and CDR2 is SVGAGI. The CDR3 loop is CASSMGGGETQYF. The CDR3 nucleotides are TGTGCCAGCAGCATGGGGGGTGGGGAGACCCAGTACTTC.

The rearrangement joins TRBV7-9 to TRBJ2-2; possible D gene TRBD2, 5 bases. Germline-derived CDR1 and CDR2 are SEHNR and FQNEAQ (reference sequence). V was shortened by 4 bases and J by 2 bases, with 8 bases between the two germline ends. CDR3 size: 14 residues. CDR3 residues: CASSWTENTGELFF. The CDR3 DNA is TGTGCCAGCAGCTGGACTGAAAACACCGGGGAGCTGTTTTTT.

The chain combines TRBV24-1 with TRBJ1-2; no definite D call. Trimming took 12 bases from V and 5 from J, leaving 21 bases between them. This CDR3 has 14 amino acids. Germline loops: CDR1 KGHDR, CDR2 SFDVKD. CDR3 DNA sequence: TGTGCCCCGTGTCGCGATAAGCCTAGGTATGGCTACACCTTC. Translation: CAPCRDKPRYGYTF.

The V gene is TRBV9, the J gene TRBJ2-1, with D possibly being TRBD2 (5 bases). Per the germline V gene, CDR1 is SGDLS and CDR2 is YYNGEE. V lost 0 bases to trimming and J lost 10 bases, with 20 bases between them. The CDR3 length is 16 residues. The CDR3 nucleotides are TGTGCCAGCAGCGTAGAGATCGGAGGTGGAACCCTCGAGCAGTTCTTC. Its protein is CASSVEIGGGTLEQFF.

CDR3 sequence reads: CATSREPKRTEQYF. For the CDR3, the DNA is TGTGCCACCAGCAGAGAGCCTAAGCGTACCGAGCAGTACTTC. This rearrangement joins TRBV15 to TRBJ2-7; unclear D gene. CDR3 length: 14 amino acids. Germline CDR1 reads LNHNV; CDR2 reads YYDKDF (reference sequence). V was clipped by 0 bases and J by 6 bases, with 12 bases between them.

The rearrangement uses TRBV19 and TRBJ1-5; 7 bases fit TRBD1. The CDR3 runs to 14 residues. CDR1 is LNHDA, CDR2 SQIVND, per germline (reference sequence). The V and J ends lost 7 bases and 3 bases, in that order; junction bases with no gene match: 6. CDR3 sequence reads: CASIRGQPNQPQHF. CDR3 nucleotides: TGTGCCAGTATACGGGGACAGCCCAATCAGCCCCAGCATTTT.

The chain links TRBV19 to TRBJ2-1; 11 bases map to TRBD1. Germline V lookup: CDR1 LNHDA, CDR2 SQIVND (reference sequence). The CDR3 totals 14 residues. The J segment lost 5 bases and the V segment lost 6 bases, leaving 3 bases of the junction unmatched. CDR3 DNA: TGTGCCAGTAGACCGGGACAGGGGGACAATGAGCAGTTCTTC. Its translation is CASRPGQGDNEQFF.

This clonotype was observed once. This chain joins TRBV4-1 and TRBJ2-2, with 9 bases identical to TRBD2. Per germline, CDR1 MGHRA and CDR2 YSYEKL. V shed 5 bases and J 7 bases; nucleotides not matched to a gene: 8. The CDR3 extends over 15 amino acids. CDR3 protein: CASSLVAGEVGELFF. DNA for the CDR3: TGCGCCAGCAGCTTGGTAGCGGGAGAGGTCGGGGAGCTGTTTTTT.

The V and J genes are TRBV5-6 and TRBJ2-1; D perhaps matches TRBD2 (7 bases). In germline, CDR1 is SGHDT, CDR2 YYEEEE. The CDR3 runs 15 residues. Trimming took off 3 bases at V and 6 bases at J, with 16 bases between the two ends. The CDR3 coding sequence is TGTGCCAGCAGCTCCCGGGGGGCTGGGGCCAATGAGCAGTTCTTC. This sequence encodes CASSSRGAGANEQFF.

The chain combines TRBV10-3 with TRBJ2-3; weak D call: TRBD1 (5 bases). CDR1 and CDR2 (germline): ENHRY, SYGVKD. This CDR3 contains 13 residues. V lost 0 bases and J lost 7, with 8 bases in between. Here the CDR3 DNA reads TGTGCCATCAGTGAGTCGACAGAACATACGCAGTATTTT. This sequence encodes CAISESTEHTQYF.

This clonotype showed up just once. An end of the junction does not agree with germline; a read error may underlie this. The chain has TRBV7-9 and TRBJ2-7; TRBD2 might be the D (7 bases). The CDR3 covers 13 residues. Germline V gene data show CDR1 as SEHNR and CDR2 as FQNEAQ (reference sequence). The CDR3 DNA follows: TGTGCTAGCAGCTTAGGGGGGGTTATCGAGCAGTACTTC. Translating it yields CASSLGGVIEQYF. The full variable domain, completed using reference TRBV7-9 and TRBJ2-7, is DTGVSQNPRHKITKRGQNVTFRCDPISEHNRLYWYRQTLGQGPEFLTYFQNEAQLEKSRLLSDRFSAERPKGSFSTLEIQRTEQGDSAMYLCASSLGGVIEQYFGPGTRLTVT.

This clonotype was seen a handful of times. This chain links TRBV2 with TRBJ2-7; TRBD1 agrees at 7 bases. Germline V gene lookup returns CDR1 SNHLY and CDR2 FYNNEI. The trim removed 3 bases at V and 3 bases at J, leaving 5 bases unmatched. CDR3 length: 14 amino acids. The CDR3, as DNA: TGTGCCAGCAGTGATAGGACAGGTGGCTACGAGCAGTACTTC. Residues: CASSDRTGGYEQYF.

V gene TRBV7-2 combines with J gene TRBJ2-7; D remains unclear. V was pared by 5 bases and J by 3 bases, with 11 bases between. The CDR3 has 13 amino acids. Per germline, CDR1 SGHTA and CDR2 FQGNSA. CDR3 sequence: CASSQETHYEQYF. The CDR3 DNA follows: TGTGCCAGCAGCCAAGAGACCCACTACGAGCAGTACTTC.

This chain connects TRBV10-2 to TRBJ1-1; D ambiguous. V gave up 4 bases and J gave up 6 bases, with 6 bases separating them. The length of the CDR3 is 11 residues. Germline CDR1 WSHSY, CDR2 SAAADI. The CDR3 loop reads CASSGTPEAFF. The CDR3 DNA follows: TGCGCCAGCAGTGGAACTCCTGAAGCTTTCTTT.

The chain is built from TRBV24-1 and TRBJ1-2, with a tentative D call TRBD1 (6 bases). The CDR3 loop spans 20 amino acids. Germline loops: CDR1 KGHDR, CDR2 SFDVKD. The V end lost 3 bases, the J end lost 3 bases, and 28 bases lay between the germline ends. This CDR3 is CATSDRFQPGHRNPYYGYTF. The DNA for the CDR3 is TGTGCCACCAGTGATCGATTCCAACCGGGACACCGAAACCCTTACTATGGCTACACCTTC.

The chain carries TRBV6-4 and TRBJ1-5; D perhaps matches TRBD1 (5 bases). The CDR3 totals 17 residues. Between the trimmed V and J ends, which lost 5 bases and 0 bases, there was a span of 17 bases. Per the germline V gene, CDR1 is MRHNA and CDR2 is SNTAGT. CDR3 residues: CASSYRRGTDSNQPQHF. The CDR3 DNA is TGTGCCAGCAGTTACCGTCGCGGGACGGATAGCAATCAGCCCCAGCATTTT.

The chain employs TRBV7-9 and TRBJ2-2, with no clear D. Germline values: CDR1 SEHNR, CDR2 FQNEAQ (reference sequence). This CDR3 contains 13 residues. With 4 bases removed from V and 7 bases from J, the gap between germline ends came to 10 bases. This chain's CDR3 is CASSSQSSGELFF. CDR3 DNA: TGTGCCAGCAGCTCACAATCTAGCGGGGAGCTGTTTTTT.